The 8 T cell receptor beta chains below come from one sample, sequenced in a study of blood T cell repertoires in COVID-19 (dated by TCRdb to the early 2020s). Receptor libraries were prepared by the immunoSEQ multiplex PCR assay. Sourced from immuneACCESS, this table was stored by TCRdb with only in-frame sequences that have V and J called. A share of the clones is absent; for the studies checked, an unresolved V gene accounts for under half, and the remainder has no known explanation. This sample lists 300,000 to 450,000 clones; 85% were detected once. The top ten constitute more than 3% of the sample. The specimen was peripheral blood. Every receptor here comes from a woman younger than 35 with acute or convalescent COVID-19.

This sequence joins TRBV6-5 and TRBJ2-3; weak D call: TRBD2 (6 bases). The CDR3 totals 13 residues. Trimming left V 5 bases short and J 2 bases short, with 8 bases between. Per the germline V gene, CDR1 is MNHEY and CDR2 is SVGAGI. CDR3 sequence (DNA): TGTGCCAGCAGTAGGGACTTCACAGATACGCAGTATTTT. Encoded protein: CASSRDFTDTQYF.

The genes are TRBV27 and TRBJ1-6; 7 nucleotides align to TRBD1. V was pared by 3 bases and J by 7 bases, with 3 bases of the junction left unmatched. The CDR3 sequence is 14 residues long. CDR1 and CDR2 from the germline V gene are MNHEY and SMNVEV (reference sequence). The CDR3 spells CASSFGTDNSPLHF. The CDR3 nucleotides are TGTGCCAGCAGTTTTGGGACAGACAATTCACCCCTCCACTTT.

The V and J genes are TRBV27 and TRBJ1-1; no firm D call. Germline V gene data show CDR1 as MNHEY and CDR2 as SMNVEV (reference sequence). V was trimmed by 8 bases and J by 6 bases, leaving 10 bases between them. The CDR3 covers 11 residues. The CDR3 loop is CASLGRAEAFF. The DNA of the CDR3 is TGTGCCAGCCTCGGTCGGGCTGAAGCTTTCTTT.

The chain links TRBV9 to TRBJ2-7; 8 positions match TRBD2. CDR1 is SGDLS, CDR2 YYNGEE, per germline. Losses at the gene ends were 0 bases for V and 5 bases for J; bases not matched to a gene: 10. The CDR3 extends over 16 amino acids. CDR3 nucleotides: TGTGCCAGCAGCGTAGCTGCCGGGGGGGCCTTAAACGAGCAGTACTTC. Translation: CASSVAAGGALNEQYF.

The rearrangement links TRBV7-2 to TRBJ1-2; 8 nucleotides match TRBD1. The germline V gene encodes CDR1 SGHTA and CDR2 FQGNSA. V dropped 7 bases and J dropped 5; count of bases not matched to a gene: 15. The CDR3 covers 16 residues. The CDR3 DNA reads as TGTGCCAGCACCCTACAGGGGGTCGGAGTACCTTATGGCTACACCTTC. This encodes CASTLQGVGVPYGYTF.

The genes are TRBV6-5 and TRBJ1-2, with a tentative D call TRBD1 (5 bases). The CDR3 covers 15 residues. Trimming pared 0 bases from V and 6 bases from J, leaving 14 bases between. CDR1 and CDR2 (germline): MNHEY, SVGAGI. The CDR3, as DNA: TGTGCCAGCAGTTACTCTGTAAAAGGGGTTGATGGCTACACCTTC. As protein: CASSYSVKGVDGYTF.

This rearrangement joins TRBV7-2 to TRBJ1-3; D ambiguous. V was cut by 4 bases and J by 0 bases, with 7 bases left in between. From germline, CDR1 is SGHTA and CDR2 FQGNSA. The CDR3 runs 14 residues. The CDR3 nucleotides are TGTGCCAGCAGCTCACCGGGCTCTGGAAACACCATATATTTT. This codes for CASSSPGSGNTIYF.

V usage is TRBV15 and J usage is TRBJ1-5; the D is unclear. CDR3 length: 14 residues. The V end was cut by 4 bases, the J end by 3 bases, with 10 bases between. The germline gives CDR1 LNHNV, CDR2 YYDKDF (reference sequence). The CDR3 nucleotides read TGTGCCACCAGCACTCTTGACAACAATCAGCCCCAGCATTTT. Protein sequence: CATSTLDNNQPQHF.